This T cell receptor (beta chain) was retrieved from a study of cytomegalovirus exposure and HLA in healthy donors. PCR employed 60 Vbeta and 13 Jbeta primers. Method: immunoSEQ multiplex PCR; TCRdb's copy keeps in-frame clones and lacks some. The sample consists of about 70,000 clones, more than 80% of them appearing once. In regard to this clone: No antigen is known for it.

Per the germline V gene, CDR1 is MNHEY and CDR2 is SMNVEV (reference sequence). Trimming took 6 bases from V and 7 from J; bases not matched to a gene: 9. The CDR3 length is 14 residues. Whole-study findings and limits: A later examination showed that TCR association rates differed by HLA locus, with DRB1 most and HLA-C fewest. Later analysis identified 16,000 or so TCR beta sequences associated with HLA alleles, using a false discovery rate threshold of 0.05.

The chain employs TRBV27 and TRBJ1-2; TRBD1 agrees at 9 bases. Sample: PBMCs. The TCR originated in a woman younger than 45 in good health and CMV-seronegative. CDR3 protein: CASSLRGTGFGYTF. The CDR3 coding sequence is TGTGCCAGCAGCCTGAGGGGGACAGGGTTTGGCTACACCTTC.